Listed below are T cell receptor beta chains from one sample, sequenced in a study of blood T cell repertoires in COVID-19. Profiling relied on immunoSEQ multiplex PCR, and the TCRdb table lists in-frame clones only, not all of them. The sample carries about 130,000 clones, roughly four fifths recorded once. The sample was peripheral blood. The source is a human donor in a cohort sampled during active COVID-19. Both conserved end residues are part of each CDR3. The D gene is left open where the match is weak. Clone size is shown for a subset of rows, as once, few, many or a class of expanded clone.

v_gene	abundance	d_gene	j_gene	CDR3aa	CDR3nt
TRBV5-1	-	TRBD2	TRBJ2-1	CASSSTPPGLAGGYNEQFF	TGCGCCAGCAGCTCTACTCCCCCGGGACTAGCGGGGGGGTACAATGAGCAGTTCTTC
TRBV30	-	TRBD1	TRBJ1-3	CAWINDRGWSGNTIYF	TGTGCCTGGATTAACGACAGGGGATGGTCTGGAAACACCATATATTTT
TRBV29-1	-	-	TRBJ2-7	CSVEEEQFYEQYF	TGCAGCGTTGAAGAAGAACAGTTCTACGAGCAGTACTTC
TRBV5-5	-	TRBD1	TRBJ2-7	CASSLVAGGAYEQYF	TGTGCCAGCAGCTTGGTGGCAGGGGGTGCCTACGAGCAGTACTTC
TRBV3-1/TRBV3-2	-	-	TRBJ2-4	CASSQDPGGGPAKNIQYF	TGTGCCAGCAGCCAAGATCCGGGCGGGGGCCCAGCCAAAAACATTCAGTACTTC
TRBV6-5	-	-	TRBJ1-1	CANNPSHTEAFF	TGTGCCAACAATCCCTCGCACACTGAAGCTTTCTTT
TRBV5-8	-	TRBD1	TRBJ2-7	CASSLASGTGSSYEQYF	TGTGCCAGCAGCTTAGCCTCCGGGACAGGGAGCTCCTACGAGCAGTACTTC
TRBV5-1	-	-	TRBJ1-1	CASSPVGAGVAEAFF	TGCGCCAGCAGCCCCGTCGGGGCGGGGGTAGCTGAAGCTTTCTTT
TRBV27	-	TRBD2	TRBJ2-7	CASSPMGSGIYEQYF	TGTGCCAGCAGTCCTATGGGTAGCGGGATCTACGAGCAGTACTTC
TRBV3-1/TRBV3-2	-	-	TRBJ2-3	CASSQDARSGTDTQYF	TGTGCCAGCAGCCAAGATGCTAGAAGTGGGACAGATACGCAGTATTTT
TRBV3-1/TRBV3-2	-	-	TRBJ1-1	CASSQDPPGGVTEAFF	TGTGCCAGCAGCCAAGATCCCCCGGGAGGTGTAACTGAAGCTTTCTTT
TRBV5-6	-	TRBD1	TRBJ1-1	CASSLGSGGNGEAFF	TGTGCCAGCAGCTTGGGGTCAGGGGGCAATGGTGAAGCTTTCTTT
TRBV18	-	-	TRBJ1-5	CASSPGGTSNQPQHF	TGTGCCAGCTCACCAGGCGGAACGAGCAATCAGCCCCAGCATTTT
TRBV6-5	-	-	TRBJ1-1	CASKTGGNTEAFF	TGTGCCAGCAAAACGGGAGGGAACACTGAAGCTTTCTTT
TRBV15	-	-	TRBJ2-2	CATSRDQVGTGELFF	TGTGCCACCAGCAGAGACCAGGTTGGGACCGGGGAGCTGTTTTTT
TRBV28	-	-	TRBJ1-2	CASSSGGHPRGYTF	TGTGCCAGCTCTTCGGGGGGACACCCCCGGGGCTACACCTTC
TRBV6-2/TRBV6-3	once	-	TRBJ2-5	CASSYYYETQYF	TGTGCCAGCAGTTACTACTACGAGACCCAGTACTTC
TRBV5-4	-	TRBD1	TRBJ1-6	CASSLDSTGVGPLHF	TGTGCCAGCAGCTTGGATTCGACAGGGGTAGGACCCCTCCACTTT
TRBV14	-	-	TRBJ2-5	CASSQGPPGSAQETQYF	TGTGCCAGCAGCCAAGGCCCTCCCGGAAGCGCCCAAGAGACCCAGTACTTC
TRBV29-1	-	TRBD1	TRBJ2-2	CSVGGQATNTGELFF	TGCAGCGTTGGGGGACAGGCCACGAACACCGGGGAGCTGTTTTTT
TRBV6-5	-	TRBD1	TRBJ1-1	CASSFGQGGEAFF	TGTGCCAGCAGTTTCGGACAGGGCGGTGAAGCTTTCTTT
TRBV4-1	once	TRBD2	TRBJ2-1	CASSRIGTSGNEQFF	TGCGCCAGCAGTCGGATCGGGACTAGCGGTAATGAGCAGTTCTTC
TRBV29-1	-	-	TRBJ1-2	CSVGSYGYTF	TGCAGCGTTGGCAGCTATGGCTACACCTTC
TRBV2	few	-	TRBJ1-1	CASNSINFYTEAFF	TGTGCCAGCAATTCGATAAACTTTTACACTGAAGCTTTCTTT
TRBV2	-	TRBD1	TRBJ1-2	CASRGGQGAYGYTF	TGTGCCAGCAGGGGGGGACAGGGGGCCTATGGCTACACCTTC
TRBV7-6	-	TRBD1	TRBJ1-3	CASSQTGVRSGNTIYF	TGTGCCAGCAGTCAAACAGGGGTGAGGTCTGGAAACACCATATATTTT